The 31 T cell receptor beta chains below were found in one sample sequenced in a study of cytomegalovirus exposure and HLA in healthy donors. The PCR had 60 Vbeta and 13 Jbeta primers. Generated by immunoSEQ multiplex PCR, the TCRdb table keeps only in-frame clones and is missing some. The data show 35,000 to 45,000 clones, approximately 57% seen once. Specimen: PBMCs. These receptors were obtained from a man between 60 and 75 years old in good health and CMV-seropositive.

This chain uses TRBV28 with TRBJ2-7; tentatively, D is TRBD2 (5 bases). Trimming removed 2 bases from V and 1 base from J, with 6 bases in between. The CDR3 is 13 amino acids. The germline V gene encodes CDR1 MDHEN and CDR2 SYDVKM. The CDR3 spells CASSLTSSYEQYF. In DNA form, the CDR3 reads TGTGCCAGCAGTTTAACTAGTTCCTACGAGCAGTACTTC.

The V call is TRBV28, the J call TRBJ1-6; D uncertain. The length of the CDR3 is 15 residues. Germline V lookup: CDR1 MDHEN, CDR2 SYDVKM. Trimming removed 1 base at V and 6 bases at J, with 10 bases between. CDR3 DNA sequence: TGTGCCAGCAGTTTATTTGGAGGGCGTAATTCACCCCTCCACTTT. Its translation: CASSLFGGRNSPLHF.

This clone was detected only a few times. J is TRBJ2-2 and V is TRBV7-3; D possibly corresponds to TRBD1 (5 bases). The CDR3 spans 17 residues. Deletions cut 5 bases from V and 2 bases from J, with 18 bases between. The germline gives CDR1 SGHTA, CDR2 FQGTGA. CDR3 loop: CASSAIGVSLNTGELFF. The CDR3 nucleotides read TGTGCCAGCAGCGCAATAGGGGTGTCCCTAAACACCGGGGAGCTGTTTTTT. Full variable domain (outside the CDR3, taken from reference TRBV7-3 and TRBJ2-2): GAGVSQTPSNKVTEKGKYVELRCDPISGHTALYWYRQSLGQGPEFLIYFQGTGAADDSGLPNDRFFAVRPEGSVSTLKIQRTERGDSAVYLCASSAIGVSLNTGELFFGEGSRLTVL.

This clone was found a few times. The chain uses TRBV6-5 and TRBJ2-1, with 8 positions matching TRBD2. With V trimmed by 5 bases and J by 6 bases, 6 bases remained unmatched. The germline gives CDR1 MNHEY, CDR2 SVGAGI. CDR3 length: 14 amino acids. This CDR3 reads CASSRGLAGNEQFF. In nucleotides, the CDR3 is TGTGCCAGCAGTCGAGGACTAGCCGGCAATGAGCAGTTCTTC.

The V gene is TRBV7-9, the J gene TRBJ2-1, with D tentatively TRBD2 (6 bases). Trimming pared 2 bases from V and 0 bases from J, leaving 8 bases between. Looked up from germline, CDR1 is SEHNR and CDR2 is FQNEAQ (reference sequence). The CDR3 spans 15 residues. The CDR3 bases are TGTGCCAGCAGCTTAACCGGGAGCTCCTACAATGAGCAGTTCTTC. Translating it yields CASSLTGSSYNEQFF.

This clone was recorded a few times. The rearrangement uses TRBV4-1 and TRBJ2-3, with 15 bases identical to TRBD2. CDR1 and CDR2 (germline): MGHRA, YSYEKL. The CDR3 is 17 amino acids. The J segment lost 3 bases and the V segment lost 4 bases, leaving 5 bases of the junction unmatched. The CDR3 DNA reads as TGCGCCAGCAGCCCCTGGACTAGCGGGAGGGGAACAGATACGCAGTATTTT. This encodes CASSPWTSGRGTDTQYF.

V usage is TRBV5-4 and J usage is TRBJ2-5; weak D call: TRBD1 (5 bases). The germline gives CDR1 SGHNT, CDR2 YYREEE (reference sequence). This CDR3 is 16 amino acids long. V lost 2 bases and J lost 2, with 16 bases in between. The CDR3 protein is CASSLTWGGEQETQYF. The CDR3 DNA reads TGTGCCAGCAGCTTAACCTGGGGCGGAGAGCAAGAGACCCAGTACTTC. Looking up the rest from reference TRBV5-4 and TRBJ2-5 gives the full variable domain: ETGVTQSPTHLIKTRGQQVTLRCSSQSGHNTVSWYQQALGQGPQFIFQYYREEENGRGNFPPRFSGLQFPNYSSELNVNALELDDSALYLCASSLTWGGEQETQYFGPGTRLLVL.

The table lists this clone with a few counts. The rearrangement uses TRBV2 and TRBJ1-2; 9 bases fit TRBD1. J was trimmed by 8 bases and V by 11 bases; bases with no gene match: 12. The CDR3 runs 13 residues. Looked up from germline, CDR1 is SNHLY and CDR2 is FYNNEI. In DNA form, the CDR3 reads TGTGCCTTCGGGGGACAGGGAGGGTCGGGCTACACCTTC. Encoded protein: CAFGGQGGSGYTF.

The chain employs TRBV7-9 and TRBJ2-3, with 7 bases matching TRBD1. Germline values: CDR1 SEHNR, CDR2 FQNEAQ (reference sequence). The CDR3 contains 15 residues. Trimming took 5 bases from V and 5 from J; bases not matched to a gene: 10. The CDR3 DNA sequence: TGTGCCAGCAGCCCGTCGGGACAGCCGGGAGATACGCAGTATTTT. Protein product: CASSPSGQPGDTQYF.

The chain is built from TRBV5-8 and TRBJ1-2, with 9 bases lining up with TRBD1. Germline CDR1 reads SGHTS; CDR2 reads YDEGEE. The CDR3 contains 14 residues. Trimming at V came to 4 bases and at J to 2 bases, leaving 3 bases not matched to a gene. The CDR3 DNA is TGTGCCAGCAGCCCGGGACAGGGAAACTATGGCTACACCTTC. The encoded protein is CASSPGQGNYGYTF.

CDR3 loop: CASSQGSRAYEQYF. The CDR3, as DNA: TGCGCCAGCAGCCAAGGGAGCCGAGCCTACGAGCAGTACTTC. The chain employs TRBV4-1 and TRBJ2-7; D not certain. Trimming pared 1 base from V and 2 bases from J, leaving 9 bases between. Germline V gene data show CDR1 as MGHRA and CDR2 as YSYEKL. The length of the CDR3 is 14 residues.

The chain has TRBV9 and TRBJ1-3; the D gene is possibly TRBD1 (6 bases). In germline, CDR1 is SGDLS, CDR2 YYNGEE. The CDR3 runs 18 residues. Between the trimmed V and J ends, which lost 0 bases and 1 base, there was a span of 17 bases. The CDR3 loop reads CASSVVPSRTDSGNTIYF. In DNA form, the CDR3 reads TGTGCCAGCAGCGTAGTTCCCTCAAGGACAGATTCTGGAAACACCATATATTTT.

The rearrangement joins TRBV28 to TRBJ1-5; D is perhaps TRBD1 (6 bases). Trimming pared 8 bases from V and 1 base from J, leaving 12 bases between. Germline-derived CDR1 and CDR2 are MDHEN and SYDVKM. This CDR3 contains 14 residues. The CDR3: CASGTGLSNQPQHF. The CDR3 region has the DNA TGTGCCAGCGGAACAGGGTTAAGCAATCAGCCCCAGCATTTT.

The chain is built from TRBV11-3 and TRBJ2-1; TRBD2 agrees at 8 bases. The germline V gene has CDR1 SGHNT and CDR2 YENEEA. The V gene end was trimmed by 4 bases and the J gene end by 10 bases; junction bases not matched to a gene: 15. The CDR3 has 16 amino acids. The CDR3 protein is CASSSSGTRLDQEQFF. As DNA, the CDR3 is TGTGCCAGCAGCTCCTCCGGGACTAGGTTAGACCAAGAGCAGTTCTTC.

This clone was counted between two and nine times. The CDR3 loop reads CSAQTLAGTDTQYF. As DNA, the CDR3 is TGCAGCGCCCAGACCCTAGCGGGCACAGATACGCAGTATTTT. The chain is built from TRBV29-1 and TRBJ2-3, with TRBD2 identical over 7 bases. The germline CDR1 and CDR2 sequences are SQVTM and ANQGSEA. V shed 7 bases, J shed 1 base, and the junction held 8 bases outside the gene matches. This CDR3 is 14 amino acids long.

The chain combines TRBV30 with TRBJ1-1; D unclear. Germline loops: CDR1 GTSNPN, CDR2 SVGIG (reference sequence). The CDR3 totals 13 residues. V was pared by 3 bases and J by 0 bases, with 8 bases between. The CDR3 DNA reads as TGTGCCTGGAGCACCAACATGAACACTGAAGCTTTCTTT. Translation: CAWSTNMNTEAFF.

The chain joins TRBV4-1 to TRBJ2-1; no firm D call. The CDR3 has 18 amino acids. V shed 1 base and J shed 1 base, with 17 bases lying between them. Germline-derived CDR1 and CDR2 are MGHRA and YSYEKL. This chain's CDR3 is CASSQVLRRRESYNEQFF. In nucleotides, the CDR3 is TGCGCCAGCAGCCAAGTTCTAAGGCGGAGAGAGTCCTACAATGAGCAGTTCTTC.

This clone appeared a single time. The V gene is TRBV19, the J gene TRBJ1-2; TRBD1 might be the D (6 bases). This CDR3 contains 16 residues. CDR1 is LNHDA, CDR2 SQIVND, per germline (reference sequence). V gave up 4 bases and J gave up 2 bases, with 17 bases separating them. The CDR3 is CASSTDSRALNYGYTF. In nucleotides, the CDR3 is TGTGCCAGTAGTACGGACAGTAGGGCGCTAAACTATGGCTACACCTTC.

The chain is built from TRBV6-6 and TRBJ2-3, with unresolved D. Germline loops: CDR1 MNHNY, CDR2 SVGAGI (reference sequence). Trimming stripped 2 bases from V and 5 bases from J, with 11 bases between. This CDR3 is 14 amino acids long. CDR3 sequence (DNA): TGTGCCAGCAGTTACCTAGTTGAACAAGATACGCAGTATTTT. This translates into CASSYLVEQDTQYF.

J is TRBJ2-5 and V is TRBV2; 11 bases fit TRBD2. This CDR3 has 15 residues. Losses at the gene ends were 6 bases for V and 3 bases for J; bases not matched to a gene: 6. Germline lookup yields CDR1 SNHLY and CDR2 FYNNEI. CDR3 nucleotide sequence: TGTGCCAGCAGAGTCACACTAGCGGGAGAAGAGACCCAGTACTTC. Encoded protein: CASRVTLAGEETQYF.

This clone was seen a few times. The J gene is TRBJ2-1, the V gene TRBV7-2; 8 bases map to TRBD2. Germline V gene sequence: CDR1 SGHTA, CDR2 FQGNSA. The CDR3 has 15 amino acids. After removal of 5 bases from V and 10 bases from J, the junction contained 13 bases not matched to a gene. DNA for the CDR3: TGTGCCAGCAGCCATGCCCTTGGTAGCGGGAAAGAGCAGTTCTTC. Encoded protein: CASSHALGSGKEQFF.

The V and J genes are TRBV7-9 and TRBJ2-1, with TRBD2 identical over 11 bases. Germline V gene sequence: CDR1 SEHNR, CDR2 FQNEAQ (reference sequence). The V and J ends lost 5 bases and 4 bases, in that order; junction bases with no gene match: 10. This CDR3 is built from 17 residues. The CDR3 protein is CASSGARLAGSYNEQFF. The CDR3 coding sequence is TGTGCCAGCAGCGGAGCAAGACTAGCGGGATCATACAATGAGCAGTTCTTC.

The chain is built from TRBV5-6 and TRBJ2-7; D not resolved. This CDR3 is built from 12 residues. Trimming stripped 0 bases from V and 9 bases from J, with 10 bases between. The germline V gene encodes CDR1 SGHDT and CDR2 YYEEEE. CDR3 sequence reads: CASSLDPSRQYF. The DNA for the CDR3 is TGTGCCAGCAGCTTGGACCCCTCGCGGCAGTACTTC.

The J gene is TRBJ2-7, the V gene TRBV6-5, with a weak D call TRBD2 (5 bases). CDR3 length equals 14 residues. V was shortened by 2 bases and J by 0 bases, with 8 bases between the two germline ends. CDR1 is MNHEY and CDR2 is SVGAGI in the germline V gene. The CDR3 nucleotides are TGTGCCAGCAGTTACACGAGGGTCTCCTACGAGCAGTACTTC. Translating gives CASSYTRVSYEQYF.

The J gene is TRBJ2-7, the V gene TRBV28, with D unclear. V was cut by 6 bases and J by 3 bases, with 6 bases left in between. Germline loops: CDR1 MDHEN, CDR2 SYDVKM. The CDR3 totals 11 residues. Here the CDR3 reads CASRDNYEQYF. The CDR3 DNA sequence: TGTGCCAGCAGAGACAACTACGAGCAGTACTTC.

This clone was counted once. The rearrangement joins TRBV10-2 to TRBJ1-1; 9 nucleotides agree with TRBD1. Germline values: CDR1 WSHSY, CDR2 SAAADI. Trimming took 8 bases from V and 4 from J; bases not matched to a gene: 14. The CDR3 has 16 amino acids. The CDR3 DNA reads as TGCGCCAGCTACGGACAGGGGAGAGTGCGGGTCACTGAAGCTTTCTTT. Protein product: CASYGQGRVRVTEAFF.

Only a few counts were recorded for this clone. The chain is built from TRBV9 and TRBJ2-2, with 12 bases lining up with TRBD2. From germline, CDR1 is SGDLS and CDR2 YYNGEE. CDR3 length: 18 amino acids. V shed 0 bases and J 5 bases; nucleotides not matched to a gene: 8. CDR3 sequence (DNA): TGTGCCAGCAGCGTAGCACTAGCGGGAGGTGTGGGAACCGGGGAGCTGTTTTTT. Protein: CASSVALAGGVGTGELFF. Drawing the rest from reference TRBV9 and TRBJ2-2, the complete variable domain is DSGVTQTPKHLITATGQRVTLRCSPRSGDLSVYWYQQSLDQGLQFLIQYYNGEERAKGNILERFSAQQFPDLHSELNLSSLELGDSALYFCASSVALAGGVGTGELFFGEGSRLTVL.

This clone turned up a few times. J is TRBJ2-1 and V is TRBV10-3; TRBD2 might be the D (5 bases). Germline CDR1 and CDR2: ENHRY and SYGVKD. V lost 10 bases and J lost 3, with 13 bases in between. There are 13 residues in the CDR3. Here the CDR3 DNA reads TGTGCCAACCAGGCGGAGGTCTACAATGAGCAGTTCTTC. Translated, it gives CANQAEVYNEQFF.

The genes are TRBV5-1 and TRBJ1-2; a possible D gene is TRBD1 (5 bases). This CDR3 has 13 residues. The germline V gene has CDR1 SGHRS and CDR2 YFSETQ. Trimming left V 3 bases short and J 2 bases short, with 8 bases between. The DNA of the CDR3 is TGCGCCAGCAGCTCGGGGGGAAACTATGGCTACACCTTC. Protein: CASSSGGNYGYTF. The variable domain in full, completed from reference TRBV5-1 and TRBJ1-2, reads KAGVTQTPRYLIKTRGQQVTLSCSPISGHRSVSWYQQTPGQGLQFLFEYFSETQRNKGNFPGRFSGRQFSNSRSEMNVSTLELGDSALYLCASSSGGNYGYTFGSGTRLTVV.

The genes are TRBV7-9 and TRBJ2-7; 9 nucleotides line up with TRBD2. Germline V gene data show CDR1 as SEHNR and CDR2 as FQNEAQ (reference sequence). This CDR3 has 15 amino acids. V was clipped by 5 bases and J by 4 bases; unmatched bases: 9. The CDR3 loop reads CASSPDSGRGYEQYF. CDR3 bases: TGTGCCAGCAGCCCTGATAGCGGGAGAGGATACGAGCAGTACTTC.

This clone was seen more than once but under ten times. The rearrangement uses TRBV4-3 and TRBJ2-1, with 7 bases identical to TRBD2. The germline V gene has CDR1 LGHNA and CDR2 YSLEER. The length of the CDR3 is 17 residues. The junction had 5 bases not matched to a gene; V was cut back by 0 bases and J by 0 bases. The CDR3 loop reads CASSQDPSGNSYNEQFF. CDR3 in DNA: TGCGCCAGCAGCCAAGATCCTAGCGGAAACTCCTACAATGAGCAGTTCTTC.